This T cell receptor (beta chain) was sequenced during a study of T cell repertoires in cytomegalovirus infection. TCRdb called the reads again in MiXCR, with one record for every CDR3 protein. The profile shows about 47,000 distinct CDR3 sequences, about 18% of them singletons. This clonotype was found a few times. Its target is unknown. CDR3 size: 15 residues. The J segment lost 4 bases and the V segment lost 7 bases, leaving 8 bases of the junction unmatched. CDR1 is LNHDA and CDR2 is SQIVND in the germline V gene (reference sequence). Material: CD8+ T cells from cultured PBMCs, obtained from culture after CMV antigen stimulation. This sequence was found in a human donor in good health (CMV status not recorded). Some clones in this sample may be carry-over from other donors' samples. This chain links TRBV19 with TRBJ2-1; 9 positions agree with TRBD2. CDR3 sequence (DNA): TGTGCCAGTAAGATGGGGACTAGCAGTTACAATGAGCAGTTCTTC. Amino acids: CASKMGTSSYNEQFF. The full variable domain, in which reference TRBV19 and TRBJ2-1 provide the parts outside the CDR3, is DGGITQSPKYLFRKEGQNVTLSCEQNLNHDAMYWYRQDPGQGLRLIYYSQIVNDFQKGDIAEGYSVSREKKESFPLTVTSAQKNPTAFYLCASKMGTSSYNEQFFGPGTRLTVL.